The clone carrying this TCR beta chain was counted a few times. Its antigen is undetermined. TCRdb ran MiXCR on the 5' RACE reads and lists one entry per CDR3 protein. This table has more than 350,000 distinct CDR3 sequences, around a tenth appearing once. The length of the CDR3 is 13 residues. Germline values: CDR1 DFQATT, CDR2 SNEGSKA (reference sequence). V lost 6 bases to trimming and J lost 5 bases; unmatched junction nucleotides: 4. These data are taken from a study of T cells after yellow fever vaccination. General study findings and limits: A weaker secondary response peaked on day 5, the primary on day 15.

The sample consisted of PBMCs, taken on the day of the first yellow fever vaccination. This clonotype was obtained from a man younger than 35 who received the YFV17D yellow fever vaccine. The V call is TRBV20-1, the J call TRBJ2-3, with 11 bases aligning to TRBD2. CDR3 amino acids: CSAPSGGKDTQYF. In nucleotides, the CDR3 is TGCAGTGCCCCTAGCGGGGGGAAAGATACGCAGTATTTT.